Given below is one T cell receptor beta chain in context. What it binds is unknown. Building the TCR beta libraries relied on iRepertoire HTBI primers, and CDR3 regions underwent Arm-PCR. How the authors handled the data: Looking across samples, the authors found some 67 TRBV and 14 TRBJ segments. TCRdb used MiXCR to reprocess the multiplex PCR reads, holding one entry per CDR3 protein. What appears here as the V and J calls and clone size reflects TCRdb's work, not the paper's. The top ten clones hold about 18% of a sample with fewer than 650,000 distinct CDR3 sequences, 16% of them seen once. This sample was included in a study of regulatory T cells in long-lasting Graves disease. The time point was: newly diagnosed GD, antithyroid drugs for less than 3 months. Extracted PBMC RNA gave rise to the TCR library. Roughly 8.2-milliliter peripheral blood samples went into EDTA tubes. Whole-study results and caveats: New patients shared fewer public clonotypes (about 1,000) than persistent patients did (over 2,500). Results may be inaccurate due to the small sample size.

The CDR3 is 14 amino acids. Trimming took 2 bases from V and 3 from J, leaving 11 bases between them. Per germline, CDR1 SQVTM and CDR2 ANQGSEA. These sequences were also reported in another study, on T cells in Graves' hyperthyroidism and ophthalmopathy.

The V gene is TRBV29-1, the J gene TRBJ2-1, with unresolved D. The sequences come from peripheral blood mononuclear cells (PBMCs), collected at new diagnosis, from a patient treated with antithyroid drugs. The sequence came from a woman in her twenties or thirties with Graves disease. The CDR3 coding sequence is TGCAGCGTTGAAAAAGGGCCCCTCTACAATGAGCAGTTCTTC. Translation gives CSVEKGPLYNEQFF.